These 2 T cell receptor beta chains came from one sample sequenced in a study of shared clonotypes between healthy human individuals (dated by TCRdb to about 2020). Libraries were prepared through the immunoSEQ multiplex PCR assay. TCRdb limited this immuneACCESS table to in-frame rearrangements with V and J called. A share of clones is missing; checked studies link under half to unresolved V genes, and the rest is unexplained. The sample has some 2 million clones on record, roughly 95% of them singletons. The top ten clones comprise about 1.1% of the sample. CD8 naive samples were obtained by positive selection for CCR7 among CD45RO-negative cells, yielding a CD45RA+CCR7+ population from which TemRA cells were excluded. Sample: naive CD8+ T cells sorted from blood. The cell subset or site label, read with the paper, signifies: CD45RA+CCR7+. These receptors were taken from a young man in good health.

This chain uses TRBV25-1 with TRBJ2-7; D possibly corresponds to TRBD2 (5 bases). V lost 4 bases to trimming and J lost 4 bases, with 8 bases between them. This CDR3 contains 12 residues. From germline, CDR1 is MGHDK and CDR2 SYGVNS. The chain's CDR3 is CASSGTHYEQYF. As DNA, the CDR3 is TGTGCCAGCAGTGGGACTCATTACGAGCAGTACTTC.

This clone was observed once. CDR3 in DNA: TGTGCCAGCAGTTTACTAGCTGTCCCTCGAGAGCAGTACTTC. It yields the protein CASSLLAVPREQYF. The chain couples TRBV27 to TRBJ2-7, with TRBD2 as a possible D gene (5 bases). Germline values: CDR1 MNHEY, CDR2 SMNVEV (reference sequence). The CDR3 extends over 14 amino acids. V was trimmed by 2 bases and J by 7 bases, leaving 15 bases between them.